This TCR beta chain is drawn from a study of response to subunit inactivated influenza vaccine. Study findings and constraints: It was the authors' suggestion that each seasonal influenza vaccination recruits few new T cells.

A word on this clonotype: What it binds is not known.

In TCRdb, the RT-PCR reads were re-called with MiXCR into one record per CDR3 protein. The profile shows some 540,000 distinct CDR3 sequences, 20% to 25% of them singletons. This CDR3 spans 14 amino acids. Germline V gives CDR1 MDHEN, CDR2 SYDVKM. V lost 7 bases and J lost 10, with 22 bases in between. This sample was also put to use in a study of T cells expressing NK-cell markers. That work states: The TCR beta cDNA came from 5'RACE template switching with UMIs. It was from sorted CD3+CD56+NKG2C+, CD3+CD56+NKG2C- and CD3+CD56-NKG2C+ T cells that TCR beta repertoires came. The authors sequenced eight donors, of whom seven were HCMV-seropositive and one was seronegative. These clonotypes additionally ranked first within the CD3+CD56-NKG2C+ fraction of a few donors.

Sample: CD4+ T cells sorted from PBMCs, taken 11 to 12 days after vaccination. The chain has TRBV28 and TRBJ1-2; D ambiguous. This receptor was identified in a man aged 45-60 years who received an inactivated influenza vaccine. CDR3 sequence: CASTLSGGPSDYTF. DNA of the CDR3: TGTGCCAGCACCCTCTCCGGTGGACCTTCGGACTACACCTTC.